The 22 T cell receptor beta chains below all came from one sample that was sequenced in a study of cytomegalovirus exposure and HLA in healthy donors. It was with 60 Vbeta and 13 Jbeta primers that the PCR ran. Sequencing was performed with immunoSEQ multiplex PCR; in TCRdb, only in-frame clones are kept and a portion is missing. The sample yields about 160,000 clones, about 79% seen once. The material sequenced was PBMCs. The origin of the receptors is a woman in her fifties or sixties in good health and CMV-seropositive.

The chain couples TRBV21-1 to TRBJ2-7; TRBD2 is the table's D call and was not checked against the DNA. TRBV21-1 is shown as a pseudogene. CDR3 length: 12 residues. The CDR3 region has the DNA TGTGCCAGCAGCAAATGCGGCTGCGAGCAGTACTTC. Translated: CASSKCGCEQYF.

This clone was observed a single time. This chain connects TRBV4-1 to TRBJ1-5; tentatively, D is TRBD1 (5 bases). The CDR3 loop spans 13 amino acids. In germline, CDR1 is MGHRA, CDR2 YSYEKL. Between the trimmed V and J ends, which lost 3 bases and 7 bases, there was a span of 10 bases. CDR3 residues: CASSQPGGQPQHF. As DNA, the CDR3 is TGCGCCAGCAGCCAGCCGGGGGGGCAGCCCCAGCATTTT.

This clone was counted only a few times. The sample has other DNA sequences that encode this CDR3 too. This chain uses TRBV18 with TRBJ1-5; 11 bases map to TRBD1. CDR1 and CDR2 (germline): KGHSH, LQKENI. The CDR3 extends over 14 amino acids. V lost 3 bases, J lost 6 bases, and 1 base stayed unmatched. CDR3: CASSPGTGGQPQHF. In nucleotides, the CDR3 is TGTGCCAGCTCACCCGGGACAGGGGGTCAGCCCCAGCATTTT. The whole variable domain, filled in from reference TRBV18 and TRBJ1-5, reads NAGVMQNPRHLVRRRGQEARLRCSPMKGHSHVYWYRQLPEEGLKFMVYLQKENIIDESGMPKERFSAEFPKEGPSILRIQQVVRGDSAAYFCASSPGTGGQPQHFGDGTRLSIL.

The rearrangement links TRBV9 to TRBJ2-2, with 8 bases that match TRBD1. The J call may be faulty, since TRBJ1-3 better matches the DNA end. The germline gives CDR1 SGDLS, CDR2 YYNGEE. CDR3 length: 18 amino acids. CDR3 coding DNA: TGTGCCAGCAGCGGGGCGCGACAGGGGACAGACTCTGGAAACACCATATATTTT. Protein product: CASSGARQGTDSGNTIYF.

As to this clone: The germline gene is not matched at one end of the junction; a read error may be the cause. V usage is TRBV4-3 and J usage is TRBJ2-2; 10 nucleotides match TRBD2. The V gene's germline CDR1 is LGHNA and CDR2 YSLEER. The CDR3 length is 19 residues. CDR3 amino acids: CASSQDRLAGVTNTGELFF. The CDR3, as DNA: TGCGCCAGCAGCCAAGATCGCCTAGCGGGGGTTACCAACACCGGGGAGTTGTTTTTT.

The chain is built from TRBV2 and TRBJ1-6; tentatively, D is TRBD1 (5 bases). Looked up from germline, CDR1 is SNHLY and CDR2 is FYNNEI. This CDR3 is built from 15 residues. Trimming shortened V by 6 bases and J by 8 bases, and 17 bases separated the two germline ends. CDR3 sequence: CASRMGLSKDSPLHF. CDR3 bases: TGTGCCAGCAGAATGGGACTCTCCAAGGATTCACCCCTCCACTTT.

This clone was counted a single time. In nucleotides, the CDR3 is TGTGCCAGCAGCCAAGCGTCTCTAGCGGGAGGTCAAGAGACCCAGTACTTC. As protein: CASSQASLAGGQETQYF. The V call is TRBV7-9, the J call TRBJ2-5, with 11 nucleotides matching TRBD2. This CDR3 is 17 amino acids long. After removal of 5 bases from V and 2 bases from J, the junction contained 10 bases not matched to a gene. Germline lookup yields CDR1 SEHNR and CDR2 FQNEAQ (reference sequence).

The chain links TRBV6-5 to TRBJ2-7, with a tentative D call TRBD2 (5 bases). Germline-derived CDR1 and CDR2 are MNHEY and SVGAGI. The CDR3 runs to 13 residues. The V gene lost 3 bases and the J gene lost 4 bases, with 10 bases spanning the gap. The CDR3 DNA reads TGTGCCAGCAGTTATGAGGGAAATTACGAGCAGTACTTC. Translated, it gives CASSYEGNYEQYF.

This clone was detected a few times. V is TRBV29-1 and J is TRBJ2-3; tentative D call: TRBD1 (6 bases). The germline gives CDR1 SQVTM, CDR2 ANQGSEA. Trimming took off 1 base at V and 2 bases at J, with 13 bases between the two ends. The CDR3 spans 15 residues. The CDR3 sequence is CSVEGGHGYTDTQYF. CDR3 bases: TGCAGCGTTGAAGGGGGGCATGGGTACACAGATACGCAGTATTTT.

CDR3 in amino acids: CASSAAMGHGYTF. As DNA, the CDR3 is TGTGCCAGCAGCGCGGCCATGGGGCATGGCTACACCTTC. The chain links TRBV5-4 to TRBJ1-2; possible D gene TRBD1, 5 bases. With 4 bases removed from V and 6 bases from J, the gap between germline ends came to 13 bases. The CDR3 runs to 13 residues. Germline loops: CDR1 SGHNT, CDR2 YYREEE (reference sequence).

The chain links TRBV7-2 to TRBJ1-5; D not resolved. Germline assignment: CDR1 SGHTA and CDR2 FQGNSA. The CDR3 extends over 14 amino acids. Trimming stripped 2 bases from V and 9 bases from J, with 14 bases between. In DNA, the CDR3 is TGTGCCAGCAGCTTATATAGAGAGGTAGGGCCCCAGCATTTT. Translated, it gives CASSLYREVGPQHF. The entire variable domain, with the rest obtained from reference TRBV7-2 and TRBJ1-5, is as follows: GAGVSQSPSNKVTEKGKDVELRCDPISGHTALYWYRQSLGQGLEFLIYFQGNSAPDKSGLPSDRFSAERTGGSVSTLTIQRTQQEDSAVYLCASSLYREVGPQHFGDGTRLSIL.

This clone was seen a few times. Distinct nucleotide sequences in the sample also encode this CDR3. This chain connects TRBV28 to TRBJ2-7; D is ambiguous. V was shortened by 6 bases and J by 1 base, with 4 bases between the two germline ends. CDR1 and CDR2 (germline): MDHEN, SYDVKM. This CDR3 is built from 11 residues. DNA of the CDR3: TGTGCCAGCAGCCGTTCCTACGAGCAGTACTTC. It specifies CASSRSYEQYF. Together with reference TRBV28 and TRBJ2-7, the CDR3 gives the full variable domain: DVKVTQSSRYLVKRTGEKVFLECVQDMDHENMFWYRQDPGLGLRLIYFSYDVKMKEKGDIPEGYSVSREKKERFSLILESASTNQTSMYLCASSRSYEQYFGPGTRLTVT.

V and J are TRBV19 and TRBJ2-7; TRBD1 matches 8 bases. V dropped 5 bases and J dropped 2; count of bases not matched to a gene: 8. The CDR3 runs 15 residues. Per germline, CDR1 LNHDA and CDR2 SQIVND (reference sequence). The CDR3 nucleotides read TGTGCCAGTAGTTCTCCCGGGGACAGGACCTACGAGCAGTACTTC. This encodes CASSSPGDRTYEQYF.

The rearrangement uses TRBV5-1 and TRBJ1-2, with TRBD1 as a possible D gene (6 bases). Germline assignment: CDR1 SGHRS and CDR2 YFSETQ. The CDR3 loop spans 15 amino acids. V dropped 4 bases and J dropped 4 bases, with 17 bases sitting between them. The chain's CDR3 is CASSLSGALGYGYTF. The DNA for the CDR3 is TGCGCCAGCAGCCTCTCAGGGGCCCTGGGCTATGGCTACACCTTC. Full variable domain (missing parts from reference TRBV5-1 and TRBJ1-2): KAGVTQTPRYLIKTRGQQVTLSCSPISGHRSVSWYQQTPGQGLQFLFEYFSETQRNKGNFPGRFSGRQFSNSRSEMNVSTLELGDSALYLCASSLSGALGYGYTFGSGTRLTVV.

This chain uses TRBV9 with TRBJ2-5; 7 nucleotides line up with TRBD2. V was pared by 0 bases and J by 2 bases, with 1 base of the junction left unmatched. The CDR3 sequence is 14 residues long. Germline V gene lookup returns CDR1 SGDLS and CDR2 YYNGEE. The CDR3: CASSVGGGQETQYF. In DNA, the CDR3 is TGTGCCAGCAGCGTAGGGGGGGGGCAAGAGACCCAGTACTTC.

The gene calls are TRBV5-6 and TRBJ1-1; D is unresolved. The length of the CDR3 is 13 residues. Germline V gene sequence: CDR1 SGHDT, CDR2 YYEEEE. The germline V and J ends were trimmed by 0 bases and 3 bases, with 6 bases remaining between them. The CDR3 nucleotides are TGTGCCAGCAGCTTGGGGGCTGACACTGAAGCTTTCTTT. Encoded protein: CASSLGADTEAFF.

The CDR3 sequence is CSVEGSTREQYF. The CDR3 nucleotides read TGCAGCGTTGAAGGCAGTACGAGGGAGCAGTACTTC. This chain connects TRBV29-1 to TRBJ2-7; D is unclear. The CDR3 has 12 amino acids. V was shortened by 1 base and J by 7 bases, with 11 bases between the two germline ends. CDR1 and CDR2 from the germline V gene are SQVTM and ANQGSEA.

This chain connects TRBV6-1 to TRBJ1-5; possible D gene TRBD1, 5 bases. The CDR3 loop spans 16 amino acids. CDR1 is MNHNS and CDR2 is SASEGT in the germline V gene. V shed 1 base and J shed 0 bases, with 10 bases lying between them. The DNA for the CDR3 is TGTGCCAGCAGTGAAGAGACAGCATATAGCAATCAGCCCCAGCATTTT. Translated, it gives CASSEETAYSNQPQHF.

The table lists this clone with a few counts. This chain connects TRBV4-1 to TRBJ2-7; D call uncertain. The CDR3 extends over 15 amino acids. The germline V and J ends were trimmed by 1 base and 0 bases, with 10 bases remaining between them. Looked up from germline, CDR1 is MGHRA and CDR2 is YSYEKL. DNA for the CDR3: TGCGCCAGCAGCCAAGTCGTTTCTATCTCCTACGAGCAGTACTTC. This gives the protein CASSQVVSISYEQYF.

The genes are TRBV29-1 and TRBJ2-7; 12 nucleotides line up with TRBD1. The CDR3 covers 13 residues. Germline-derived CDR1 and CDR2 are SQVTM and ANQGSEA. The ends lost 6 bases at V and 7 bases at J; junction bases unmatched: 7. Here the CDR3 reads CSVRGQGAREQYF. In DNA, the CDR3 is TGCAGCGTCCGGGGACAGGGGGCGAGAGAGCAGTACTTC.

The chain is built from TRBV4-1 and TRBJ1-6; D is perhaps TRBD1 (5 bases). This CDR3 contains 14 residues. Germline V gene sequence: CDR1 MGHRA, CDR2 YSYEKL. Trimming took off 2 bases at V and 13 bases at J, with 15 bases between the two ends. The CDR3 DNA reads TGCGCCAGCAGCCAAAACGGGGGAAAGGGGCCCCTCCACTTT. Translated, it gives CASSQNGGKGPLHF.

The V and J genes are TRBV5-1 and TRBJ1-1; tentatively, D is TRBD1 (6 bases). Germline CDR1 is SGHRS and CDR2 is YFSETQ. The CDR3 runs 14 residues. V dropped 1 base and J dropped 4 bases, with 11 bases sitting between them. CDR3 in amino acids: CASSLQGTGTEAFF. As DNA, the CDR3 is TGCGCCAGCAGCTTGCAGGGGACGGGCACTGAAGCTTTCTTT.